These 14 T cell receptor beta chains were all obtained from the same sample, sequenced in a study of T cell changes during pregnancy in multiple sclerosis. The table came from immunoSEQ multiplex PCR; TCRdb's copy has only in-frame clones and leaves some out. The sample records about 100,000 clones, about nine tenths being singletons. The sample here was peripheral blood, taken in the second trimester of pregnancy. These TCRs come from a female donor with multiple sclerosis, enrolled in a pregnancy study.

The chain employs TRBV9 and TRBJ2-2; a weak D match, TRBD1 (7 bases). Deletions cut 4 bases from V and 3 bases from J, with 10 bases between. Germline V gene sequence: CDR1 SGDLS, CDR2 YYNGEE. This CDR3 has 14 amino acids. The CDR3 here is CASSPGGHTGELFF. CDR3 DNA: TGTGCCAGCAGCCCAGGGGGGCACACCGGGGAGCTGTTTTTT.

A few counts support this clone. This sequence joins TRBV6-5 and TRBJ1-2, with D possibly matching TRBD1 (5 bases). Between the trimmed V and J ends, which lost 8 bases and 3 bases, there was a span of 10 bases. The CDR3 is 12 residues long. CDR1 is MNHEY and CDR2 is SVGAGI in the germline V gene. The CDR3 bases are TGTGCCAGCCTCTCAGGGTACTATGGCTACACCTTC. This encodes CASLSGYYGYTF.

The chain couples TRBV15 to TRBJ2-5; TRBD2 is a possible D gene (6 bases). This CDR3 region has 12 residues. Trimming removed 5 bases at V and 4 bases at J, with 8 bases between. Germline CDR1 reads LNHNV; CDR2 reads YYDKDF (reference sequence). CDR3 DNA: TGTGCCACCAGCGGGGGGAGAGAGACCCAGTACTTC. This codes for CATSGGRETQYF. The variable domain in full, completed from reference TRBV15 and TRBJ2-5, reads DAMVIQNPRYQVTQFGKPVTLSCSQTLNHNVMYWYQQKSSQAPKLLFHYYDKDFNNEADTPDNFQSRRPNTSFCFLDIRSPGLGDTAMYLCATSGGRETQYFGPGTRLLVL.

Here the CDR3 reads CASSLVGGYEQYF. The CDR3 nucleotides are TGTGCCAGCAGCTTAGTAGGGGGCTACGAGCAGTACTTC. This sequence joins TRBV7-9 and TRBJ2-7; possible D gene TRBD1, 6 bases. CDR1 and CDR2 (germline): SEHNR, FQNEAQ (reference sequence). The CDR3 is 13 amino acids. V gave up 1 base and J gave up 3 bases, with 7 bases separating them.

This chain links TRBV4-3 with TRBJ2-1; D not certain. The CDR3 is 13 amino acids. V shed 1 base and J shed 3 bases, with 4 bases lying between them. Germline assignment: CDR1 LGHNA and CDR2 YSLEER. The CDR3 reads CASSQGLYNEQFF. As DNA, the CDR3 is TGCGCCAGCAGCCAAGGGCTCTACAATGAGCAGTTCTTC.

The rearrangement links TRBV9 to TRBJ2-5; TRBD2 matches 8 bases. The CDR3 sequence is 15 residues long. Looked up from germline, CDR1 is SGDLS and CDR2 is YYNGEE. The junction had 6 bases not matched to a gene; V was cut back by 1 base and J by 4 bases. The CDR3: CASSVRGAGGETQYF. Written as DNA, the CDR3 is TGTGCCAGCAGCGTAAGAGGGGCGGGAGGAGAGACCCAGTACTTC.

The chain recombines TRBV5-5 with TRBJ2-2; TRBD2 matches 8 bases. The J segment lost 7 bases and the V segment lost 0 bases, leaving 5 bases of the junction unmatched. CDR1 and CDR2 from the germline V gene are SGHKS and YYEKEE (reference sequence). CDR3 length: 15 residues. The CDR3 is CASSLGAGVDGELFF. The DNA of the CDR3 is TGTGCCAGCAGCTTGGGAGCGGGAGTGGACGGGGAGCTGTTTTTT.

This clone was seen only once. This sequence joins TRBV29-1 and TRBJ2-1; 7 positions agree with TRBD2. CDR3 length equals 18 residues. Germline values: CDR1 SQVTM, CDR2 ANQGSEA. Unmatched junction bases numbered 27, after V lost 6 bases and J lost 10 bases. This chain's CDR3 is CSVQNLADVPNNDGEQFF. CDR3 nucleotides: TGCAGCGTGCAAAACCTAGCGGACGTACCCAACAATGACGGCGAGCAGTTCTTC.

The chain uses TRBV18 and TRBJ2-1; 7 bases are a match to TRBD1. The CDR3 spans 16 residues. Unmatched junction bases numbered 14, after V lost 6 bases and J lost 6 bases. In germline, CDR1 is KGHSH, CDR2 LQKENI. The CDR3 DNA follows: TGTGCCAGCTCGTCGCTCGACAGGGCTGGGCCCAATGAGCAGTTCTTC. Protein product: CASSSLDRAGPNEQFF.

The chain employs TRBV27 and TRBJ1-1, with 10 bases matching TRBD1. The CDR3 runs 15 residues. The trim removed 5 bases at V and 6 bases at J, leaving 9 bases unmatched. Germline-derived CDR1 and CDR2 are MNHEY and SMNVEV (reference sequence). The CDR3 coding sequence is TGTGCCAGCAGTCCCGCCGGGACAGGGGAGGCTGAAGCTTTCTTT. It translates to CASSPAGTGEAEAFF.

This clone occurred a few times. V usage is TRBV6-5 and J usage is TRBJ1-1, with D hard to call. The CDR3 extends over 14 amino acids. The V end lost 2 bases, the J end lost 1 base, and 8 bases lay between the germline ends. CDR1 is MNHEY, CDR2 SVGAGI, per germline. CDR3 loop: CASSYRAGNTEAFF. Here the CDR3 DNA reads TGTGCCAGCAGTTACCGGGCGGGGAACACTGAAGCTTTCTTT.

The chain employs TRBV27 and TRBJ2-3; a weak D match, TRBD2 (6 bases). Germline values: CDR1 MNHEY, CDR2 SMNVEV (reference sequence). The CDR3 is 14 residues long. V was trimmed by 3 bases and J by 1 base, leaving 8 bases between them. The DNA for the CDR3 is TGTGCCAGCAGTTTCGGGAGAGGCACAGATACGCAGTATTTT. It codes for CASSFGRGTDTQYF.

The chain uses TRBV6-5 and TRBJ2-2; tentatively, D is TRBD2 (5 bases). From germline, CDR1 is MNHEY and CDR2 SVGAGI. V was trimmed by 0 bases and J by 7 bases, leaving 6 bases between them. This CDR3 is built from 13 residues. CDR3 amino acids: CASSYSGSGELFF. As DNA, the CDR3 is TGTGCCAGCAGTTACTCAGGGAGCGGGGAGCTGTTTTTT.

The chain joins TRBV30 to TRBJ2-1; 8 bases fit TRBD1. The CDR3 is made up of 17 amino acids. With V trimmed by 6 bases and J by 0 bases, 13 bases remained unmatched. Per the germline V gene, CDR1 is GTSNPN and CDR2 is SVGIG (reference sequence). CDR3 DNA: TGTGCCTGTTTCTTAGGACAGGGCCGAGGCTCCTACAATGAGCAGTTCTTC. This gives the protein CACFLGQGRGSYNEQFF.